This T cell receptor beta chain was captured in a study of lymphopenia after photon versus proton radiotherapy. General study points: After the lymphocyte nadir, photon-treated repertoires showed oligoclonal expansion, especially of CD8+ Temra cells. In patients who died, overall survival fell as post-nadir TCR diversity dropped more. Proton therapy kept repertoires fairly stable, unlike photons, which gained effector/memory cells. Better survival with proton therapy was suggested as possible, not demonstrated.

CDR3 length equals 16 residues. With 3 bases clipped from V and 1 base from J, the junction kept 9 bases outside the gene matches. Germline V gene sequence: CDR1 SGHNT, CDR2 YYREEE (reference sequence). Note on this clone: Its antigen is currently unknown.

Profiled with immunoSEQ multiplex PCR; TCRdb holds only in-frame clones, not every one. Seen here are 65,000 to 75,000 clones, about 89% observed once, and the top ten hold roughly a tenth. The rearrangement uses TRBV5-4 and TRBJ2-5, with 7 positions matching TRBD2. This sample comprised peripheral blood, obtained from a patient treated with proton-based radiotherapy. This TCR was recovered from a man at least 80 years old with esophageal cancer. The CDR3 sequence: CASSSPLGRGQETQYF. The DNA of the CDR3 is TGTGCCAGCAGCTCCCCGCTTGGGAGGGGCCAAGAGACCCAGTACTTC.